This record concerns one TCR beta chain sequence. Its antigen specificity is not known. No qualities accompany the bases; no much larger clone lies one base away. The data belong to a study of blood T cell repertoires in COVID-19 (dated by TCRdb to about 2020). In terms of the full investigation: Collaborator samples came from the United States, Italy and Spain and covered acute and convalescent phases of COVID-19. The prospective study material was composed of cDNA or gDNA derived from T cells, B-cell-depleted T cells, or PBMCs. Subjects who had been exposed to COVID-19, were actively infected with it, or had recovered from it provided the deeply sampled blood TCRbeta repertoires that made up the dataset. The repertoires were released in a freely available public database meant as a resource for research on the immune response to SARS-CoV-2. The samples were drawn from the first 160 participants of the ongoing ImmuneRACE study and from 950 to 1,500 subjects provided by 6 global collaborators. The sample metadata nearly always contained a de-identified subject ID, COVID-19 status, age in years and sex. Where available, HLA class I and class II types were taken from metadata supplied by the sample provider and were not determined by assay-based typing. Overall study results and their limits: The quantity of clinical and demographic metadata differed by source and by participant and was supplied without curation.

Samples from volunteer blood donors who had recovered from COVID-19 were contributed by a second Seattle source. Each collaborating institution followed its own protocols to collect whole blood in K2EDTA tubes. For TCRbeta analysis, collaborator samples were shipped as frozen whole blood, as isolated PBMCs, or as DNA extracted from either sample type. The CDR3 contains 16 residues, cysteine and phenylalanine counted. The DNA shown is the 48-base CDR3, in frame from base 1. Germline trimming amounts to 1 base on V and 1 base on J, with 5 as the count of junction bases outside the gene matches. The germline V gene (reference sequence) yields LNHDA for CDR1 and SQIVND for CDR2. TCRbeta CDR3 regions were amplified from genomic DNA using the immunoSEQ Assay, a bias-controlled multiplex PCR. Concerning the study's data processing: The number of nucleated cells in each sample was estimated by amplification of reference gene primers within the assay. To quantify the absolute abundance of each unique TCRbeta CDR3 rearrangement, sequence reads were collapsed and filtered. For each sample, productive Simpson clonality was calculated as the square root of Simpson's diversity index across productive rearrangements. The immuneACCESS repertoire file appears here via TCRdb, limited to in-frame rearrangements. These files lack a portion of the clones; in checked studies, under half of the deficit traces to unresolved V genes, and the cause of the others is not known. The V and J calls and clone size are taken from that table; D and trimming were inferred from the DNA. This sample is represented by approximately 170,000 clones; 89% of them were singletons. Roughly 2% of the sample is taken by the ten largest.

The V and J genes are TRBV19 and TRBJ1-1; the junction holds 8 bases that match TRBD1. Sequences were obtained from peripheral blood. The TCR originated in a young man who had recovered from COVID-19. The CDR3 region: CASSIGTGRANTEAFF. In nucleotides, the sequence is TGTGCCAGTAGTATAGGGACAGGGCGGGCGAACACTGAAGCTTTCTTT.